This T cell receptor beta chain is drawn from a study of Ad26.COV2.S vaccination and SARS-CoV-2 variants. The assay was immunoSEQ multiplex PCR, and TCRdb's table has in-frame clones only and misses some. The sample consists of hundreds of thousands of clones, about 85% of them appearing once. Documented treatment: approximately 18 received Ad26.COV2.S at low or high dose, single or two shots; 5 received placebo; per-sample allocation not given. Sample collection was performed on day 63 after the first vaccine or placebo injection. The CDR3 consists of 14 residues. V was shortened by 5 bases and J by 1 base, with 10 bases between the two germline ends. Looked up from germline, CDR1 is SEHNR and CDR2 is FQNEAQ (reference sequence).

This sequence originates from a person between 18 and 59 years old who received the Ad26.COV2.S COVID-19 vaccine or a placebo. This specimen consisted of peripheral blood, obtained in a trial of Ad26.COV2.S vaccine versus placebo. The V gene is TRBV7-9, the J gene TRBJ2-3, with D possibly TRBD1 on 6 matching bases. The CDR3 DNA follows: TGTGCCAGCAGCCGTCGACAGGGCACAGATACGCAGTATTTT. It yields the protein CASSRRQGTDTQYF.